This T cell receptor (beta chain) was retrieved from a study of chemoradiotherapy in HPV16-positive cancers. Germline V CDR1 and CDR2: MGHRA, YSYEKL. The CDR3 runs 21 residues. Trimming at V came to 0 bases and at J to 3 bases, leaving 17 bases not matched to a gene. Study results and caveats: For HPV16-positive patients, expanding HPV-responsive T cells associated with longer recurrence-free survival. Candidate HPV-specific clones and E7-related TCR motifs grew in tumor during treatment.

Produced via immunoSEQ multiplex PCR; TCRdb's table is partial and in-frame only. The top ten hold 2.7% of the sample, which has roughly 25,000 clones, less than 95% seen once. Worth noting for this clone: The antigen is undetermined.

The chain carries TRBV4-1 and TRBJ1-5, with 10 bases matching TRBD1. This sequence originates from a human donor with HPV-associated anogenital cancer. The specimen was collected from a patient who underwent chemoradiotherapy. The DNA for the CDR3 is TGCGCCAGCAGCCAAGATCCCCTATTCCCCGACAGGGGGCTATACAATCAGCCCCAGCATTTT. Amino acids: CASSQDPLFPDRGLYNQPQHF.